These T cell receptor beta chains were read from a single sample in a study of naive and memory T cell subsets. Each CDR3 protein is one row after TCRdb ran MiXCR on the UMI-ligation and nested PCR reads. The profile shows around 140,000 distinct CDR3 sequences, about 20% of them singletons. The sample comprised naive CD8+ T cells from blood. These receptors all stem from a human donor in good health. Both conserved end residues are part of each CDR3. The size of a clone is reported for some rows only, either as once, few or many, or as a class for expanded clones.

v_call | clone_size | cdr3_aa
TRBV6-5 | few | CASSFAARAYEQYF
TRBV6-2/TRBV6-3 | few | CATNPLQGWETQYF
TRBV29-1 | few | CSVERQAQTSVYTQYF
TRBV27 | - | CASSQGERELATGELFF
TRBV5-1 | - | CASSSPGQGTDTQYF
TRBV20-1 | - | CSAPSGRALNEQFF
TRBV4-2 | - | CASSQDLSGPTYEQYF
TRBV7-9 | - | CASSLGTSGPDTQYF
TRBV7-9 | - | CASSSQTSAITDTQYF
TRBV7-9 | - | CASSLAERGVGEQFF
TRBV11-2 | - | CASSLEYGEQYF
TRBV5-5 | few | CASSLDGLVVGQIYGYTF
TRBV2 | - | CASTFIGGAEQYF
TRBV7-2 | many | CASSPRAVAYEQYF
TRBV4-3 | - | CASSQDSVNTEAFF
TRBV3-1 | - | CASTQQARGEAFF
TRBV12-3/TRBV12-4 | - | CASTQGDQPQHF
TRBV6-6 | few | CASSYTSGRPEQYF
TRBV10-3 | - | CAAGPGSYEQYF
TRBV5-6 | - | CASSPEWGFTEAFF
TRBV29-1 | - | CSVPTGGAETQYF
TRBV6-6 | - | CASSSRPGTSNTEAFF
TRBV10-2 | few | CASTTGGSYEQYF
TRBV9 | few | CASSVGGRTTDTQYF
TRBV29-1 | - | CSVGGVEAFF
TRBV27 | few | CASSLGGVSYNEQFF
TRBV6-1 | - | CASSELATYLSREQYF
TRBV10-3 | - | CAISEPGQGDEQYF
TRBV28 | few | CASSPRRTNVLTF
TRBV24-1 | few | CATSELDADTQYF